Here is one TCR beta chain with its context. Its antigen is as yet unknown. The read ends 3 residues before the CDR3 terminus; that terminus is restored from the germline J gene. Some clones are missing from TCRdb's copy, which holds only in-frame ones; the method was immunoSEQ multiplex PCR. This repertoire includes roughly 15,000 clones. The CDR3 sequence is 12 residues long. Trimming stripped 7 bases from V and 3 bases from J, with 7 bases between. Germline-derived CDR1 and CDR2 are MRHNA and SNTAGT. This sample stems from a study of T cells in women clearing cervical HPV infection. Study in general: Controls gave blood once infection was undetectable; cases at lesion identification.

Study results and caveats: Richness differences could reflect unmeasured T-cell content per sample.

Dot-blot hybridization genotyped cervical HPV amplified with MY09/MY11 PCR. This TCR was recovered from a woman between 18 and 70 years old with a cervical HPV16 infection that either progressed to CIN3+ or cleared (not recorded which). What was sequenced was blood buffy coat. This chain connects TRBV6-4 to TRBJ1-5; D gene uncertain. The DNA read from the CDR3 is TGTGCCAGCATTCTTTTCAATCAGCCC. Its protein is CASILFNQP. Given in full, the CDR3 is CASILFNQPQHF.